The 6 T cell receptor beta chains below come from one sample, sequenced in a study of identical twins. In TCRdb, the 5' RACE reads were re-called with MiXCR into one record per CDR3 protein. In the table there are around 1.7 million distinct CDR3 sequences, less than 35% of which are singletons. Material for sequencing was cord blood. The receptors shown here come from a newborn girl in good health.

This rearrangement joins TRBV12-3 or TRBV12-4 to TRBJ2-5; D might be TRBD2 (6 bases). V was trimmed by 1 base and J by 5 bases, leaving 14 bases between them. CDR3 length: 15 residues. The CDR3 DNA reads TGTGCCAGCAGTTTAGATCCTAGCGCGCGGGAGACCCAGTACTTC. Translation gives CASSLDPSARETQYF.

This clonotype was observed a few times. V and J are TRBV6-6 and TRBJ2-1, with D tentatively TRBD2 (5 bases). V gave up 5 bases and J gave up 7 bases, with 15 bases separating them. There are 14 residues in the CDR3. Germline V gives CDR1 MNHNY, CDR2 SVGAGI (reference sequence). The CDR3 nucleotides are TGTGCCAGCAGTATCGGCCCCCGGGATAATGAGCAGTTCTTC. Translating gives CASSIGPRDNEQFF.

There are a few counts of this clonotype. The chain carries TRBV13 and TRBJ1-2, with 12 bases matching TRBD1. In germline, CDR1 is PRHDT, CDR2 FYEKMQ (reference sequence). The CDR3 spans 14 residues. The V and J ends lost 1 base and 8 bases, in that order; junction bases with no gene match: 2. CDR3 coding DNA: TGTGCCAGCAGCTTAGAGGGGACAGGGGGCGGCTACACCTTC. Translating gives CASSLEGTGGGYTF.

The J gene is TRBJ2-7, the V gene TRBV7-6, with TRBD2 matching 7 bases. Germline V gene data show CDR1 as SGHVS and CDR2 as FNYEAQ. The ends lost 2 bases at V and 3 bases at J; junction bases unmatched: 7. The CDR3 spans 15 residues. CDR3 loop: CASSLRRGSNYEQYF. CDR3 nucleotide sequence: TGTGCCAGCAGCTTACGGCGGGGGTCTAACTACGAGCAGTACTTC.

In its sample, this clonotype was seen a few times. This chain joins TRBV6-2 or TRBV6-3 and TRBJ2-1; a possible D gene is TRBD1 (6 bases). The CDR3 runs to 15 residues. The V end lost 2 bases, the J end lost 5 bases, and 13 bases lay between the germline ends. In germline, CDR1 is MNHEY, CDR2 SVGEGT. CDR3: CASSYTRGENNEQFF. CDR3 in DNA: TGTGCCAGCAGTTACACCAGGGGTGAAAACAATGAGCAGTTCTTC.

The chain carries TRBV3-1 and TRBJ2-1; 15 bases match TRBD2. The V gene's germline CDR1 is LGHDT and CDR2 YNNKEL (reference sequence). The V segment lost 5 bases and the J segment 8 bases; nucleotides outside the gene matches: 7. CDR3 length: 16 amino acids. The CDR3 reads CASSSRTSGRVDEQFF. CDR3 DNA sequence: TGTGCCAGCAGCTCCAGGACTAGCGGGAGGGTGGATGAGCAGTTCTTC.